At least ten counts were recorded for the clone carrying this T cell receptor (beta chain). Antigen unknown. This sample is drawn from a study of early T cells in non-severe SARS-CoV-2 infection. For the study at large: Sequenced material consisted of bulk RNA (from unsorted whole blood), and chains were unpaired.

In germline, CDR1 is MNHEY, CDR2 SMNVEV (reference sequence). Deletions cut 3 bases from V and 2 bases from J, with 11 bases between. This CDR3 is built from 14 residues. TCRdb passed the 5' RACE reads through MiXCR, listing each CDR3 protein once. The sample contains tens of thousands of distinct CDR3 sequences, roughly an eighth of which appear only once. General study results and limits: Anti-spike CD8 specificities were favored by VDJdb matching, whose results missed private and CD4 specificities.

The sequence derives from an adult who was a healthcare worker with PCR-confirmed SARS-CoV-2 infection or an uninfected control (not recorded which). The chain joins TRBV27 to TRBJ2-7, with D possibly being TRBD1 (5 bases). Input material: whole blood. The CDR3 sequence is CASSFADRPYEQYF. The CDR3 DNA follows: TGTGCCAGCAGTTTCGCCGACAGACCCTACGAGCAGTACTTC.